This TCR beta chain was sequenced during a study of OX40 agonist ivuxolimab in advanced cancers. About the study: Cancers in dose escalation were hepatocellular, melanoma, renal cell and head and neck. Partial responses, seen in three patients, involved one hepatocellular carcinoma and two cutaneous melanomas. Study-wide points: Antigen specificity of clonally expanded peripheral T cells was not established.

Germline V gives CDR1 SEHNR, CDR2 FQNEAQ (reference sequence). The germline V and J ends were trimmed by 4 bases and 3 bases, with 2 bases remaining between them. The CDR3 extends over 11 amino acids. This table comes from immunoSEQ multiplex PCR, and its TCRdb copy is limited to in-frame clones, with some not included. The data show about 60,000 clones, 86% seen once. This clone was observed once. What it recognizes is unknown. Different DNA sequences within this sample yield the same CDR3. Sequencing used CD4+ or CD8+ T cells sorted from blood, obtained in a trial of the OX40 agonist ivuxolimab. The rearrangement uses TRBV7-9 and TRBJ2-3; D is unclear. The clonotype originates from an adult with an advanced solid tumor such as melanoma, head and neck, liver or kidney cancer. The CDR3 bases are TGTGCCAGCAGCTCGACAGATACGCAGTATTTT. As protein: CASSSTDTQYF.